This T cell receptor (beta chain) emerged from a study of graft-versus-host responses after intestinal transplantation. About the research overall: Anti-thymocyte globulin was used for induction in all recipients, who then took tacrolimus and steroids for about three years.

Only in-frame clones appear in the TCRdb table, and some are missing; sequencing was by immunoSEQ multiplex PCR. The sample includes roughly 9,600 clones, 86% of them seen just once. Whole-study results and caveats: Among circulating GvH clones, peak levels were associated with early post-transplant declines in HvG clones. Marrow from the recipient contained GvH clones, some of which had appeared first in ileum or blood.

Trimming took 0 bases from V and 4 from J, leaving 6 bases between them. This CDR3 has 13 residues. In germline, CDR1 is GTSNPN, CDR2 SVGIG (reference sequence). Intraepithelial plus lamina propria lymphocytes were released by processing graft tissue. Worth noting for this clone: Its antigen is unidentified.

The chain joins TRBV30 to TRBJ2-2; maybe TRBD1 (6 bases). The sequencing here drew on ileum tissue, taken around 700 days after intestinal transplantation. The sequence was obtained from a human patient who received an intestinal transplant, so some T cells may come from the graft donor. CDR3 protein: CAWSVQGTGELFF. CDR3 nucleotide sequence: TGTGCCTGGAGTGTACAGGGCACCGGGGAGCTGTTTTTT.